The entry below describes one T cell receptor (beta chain). Its antigen is unknown. This sample was included in a study of cytomegalovirus exposure and HLA in healthy donors. V lost 2 bases, J lost 0 bases, and 6 bases stayed unmatched. Germline V gene sequence: CDR1 SGHRS, CDR2 YFSETQ. This CDR3 is built from 17 residues. Notes on the study in general: A later analysis found that most CMV-associated TCR beta chains appeared HLA-restricted.

Primers included in the PCR were 60 Vbeta and 13 Jbeta primers. Generated by immunoSEQ multiplex PCR, the TCRdb table keeps only in-frame clones and is missing some. The sample lists about 61,000 clones; around 92% were seen once. This chain links TRBV5-1 with TRBJ2-1, with 9 bases identical to TRBD2. The receptor was isolated from a man aged 30-40 years in good health and CMV-seropositive. The sample comprised PBMCs. DNA for the CDR3: TGCGCCAGCAGCTTATCAAGCGGGAGGAGCTCCTACAATGAGCAGTTCTTC. It translates to CASSLSSGRSSYNEQFF.